The clone carrying this T cell receptor (beta chain) appeared a few times. Its target is not known. This record comes from a study of T cell responses to AZD1222 COVID-19 vaccine. On the study more broadly: Second-dose timings of about 4 or about 12 weeks were pooled. Study results and caveats: Only a handful of AZD1222 recipients, several in all, had baseline seropositivity. Elevations in Spike-specific TCR breadth and depth followed administration of two AZD1222 doses.

This table comes from immunoSEQ multiplex PCR, and its TCRdb copy is limited to in-frame clones, with some not included. The repertoire holds 150,000 to 180,000 clones, with about 87% as singletons. This CDR3 is built from 15 residues. Germline CDR1 and CDR2: SGHTA and FQGNSA. Unmatched junction bases numbered 11, after V lost 3 bases and J lost 12 bases. The input for sequencing was peripheral blood, taken on day 0 of AZD1222 vaccination. This receptor was identified in an adult in good health. The V gene is TRBV7-2, the J gene TRBJ1-6; 7 nucleotides agree with TRBD1. CDR3 loop: CASSFTGVSAQPLHF. DNA for the CDR3: TGTGCCAGCAGCTTTACAGGGGTCTCAGCCCAACCCCTCCACTTT.